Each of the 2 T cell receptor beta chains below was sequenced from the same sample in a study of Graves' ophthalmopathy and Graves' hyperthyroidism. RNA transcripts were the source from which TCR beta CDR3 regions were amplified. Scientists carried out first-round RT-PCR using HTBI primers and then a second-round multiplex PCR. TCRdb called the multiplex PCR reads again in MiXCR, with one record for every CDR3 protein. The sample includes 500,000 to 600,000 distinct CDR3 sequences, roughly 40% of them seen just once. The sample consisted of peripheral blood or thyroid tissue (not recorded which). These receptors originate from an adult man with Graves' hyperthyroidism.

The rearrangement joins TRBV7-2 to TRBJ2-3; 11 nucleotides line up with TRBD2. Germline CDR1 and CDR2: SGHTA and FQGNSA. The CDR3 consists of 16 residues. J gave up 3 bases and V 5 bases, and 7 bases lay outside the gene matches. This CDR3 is CASSILAGGGTDTQYF. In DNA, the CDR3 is TGTGCCAGCAGCATCCTAGCGGGAGGCGGAACAGATACGCAGTATTTT. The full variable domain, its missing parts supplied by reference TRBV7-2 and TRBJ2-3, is GAGVSQSPSNKVTEKGKDVELRCDPISGHTALYWYRQSLGQGLEFLIYFQGNSAPDKSGLPSDRFSAERTGGSVSTLTIQRTQQEDSAVYLCASSILAGGGTDTQYFGPGTRLTVL.

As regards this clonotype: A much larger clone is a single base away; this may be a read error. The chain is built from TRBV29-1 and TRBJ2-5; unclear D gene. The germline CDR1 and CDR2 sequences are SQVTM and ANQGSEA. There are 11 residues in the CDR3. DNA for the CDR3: TGCAGCGTTGTTTTGGGAAATGAGCAGCTCTTC. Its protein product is CSVVLGNEQLF.